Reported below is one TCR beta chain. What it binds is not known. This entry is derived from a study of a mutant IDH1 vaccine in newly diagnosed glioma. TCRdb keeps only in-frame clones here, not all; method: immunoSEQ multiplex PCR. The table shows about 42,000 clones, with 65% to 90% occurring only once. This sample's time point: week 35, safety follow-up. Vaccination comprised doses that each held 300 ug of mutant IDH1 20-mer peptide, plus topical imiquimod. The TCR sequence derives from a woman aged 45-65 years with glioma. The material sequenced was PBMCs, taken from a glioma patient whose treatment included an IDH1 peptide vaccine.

The CDR3 loop is CASSSTGWPYNEQFF. Written as DNA, the CDR3 is TGTGCCAGCAGTTCCACGGGGTGGCCCTACAATGAGCAGTTCTTC. The chain carries TRBV27 and TRBJ2-1, with D possibly matching TRBD2 (5 bases). Trimming shortened V by 4 bases and J by 2 bases, and 12 bases separated the two germline ends. The germline V gene has CDR1 MNHEY and CDR2 SMNVEV (reference sequence). This CDR3 has 15 amino acids.